This T cell receptor beta chain was sequenced in a study of TIL therapy for anti-PD-1-resistant metastatic lung cancer. Time point defined: pre-treatment sample, taken before nivolumab and TIL therapy. Remarks on this clone: Antigen specificity is unknown.

This was the immunoSEQ v3 assay. Method: immunoSEQ multiplex PCR; TCRdb's copy keeps in-frame clones and lacks some. In the table there are tens of thousands of clones, roughly 70% of which are singletons. Study-level results: Patients were highly selected, enriched for treatment-naive, never-smoker and oncogene-addicted cases.

The sequence came from a person aged 25-85 years with non-small cell lung cancer. The sample was blood, taken at baseline.

The CDR3 region has the DNA TGTGCCAGCAGCTTGGCCTATCGGGCAGGGGGCGTGGAGACCCAGTACTTC. This gives the protein CASSLAYRAGGVETQYF. The chain employs TRBV5-5 and TRBJ2-5; 8 bases line up with TRBD1. Germline V gene lookup returns CDR1 SGHKS and CDR2 YYEKEE (reference sequence). This CDR3 contains 17 residues. With V trimmed by 0 bases and J by 5 bases, 12 bases remained unmatched.